This T cell receptor (beta chain) was recorded in a study of PD-1 blockade in classical Hodgkin lymphoma. About the research overall: Patients got intravenous nivolumab 3 mg/kg every 2 weeks. Whole-study results and caveats: Complete responders started with a diversity level that resembled newly diagnosed patients at baseline. As was reported, newly diagnosed patients showed lower baseline TCR diversity than healthy donors did.

Time point defined: cycle 4 day 1 (C4D1), after 6 weeks of nivolumab. Patients all relapsed after autologous stem cell transplantation, and there was variation in brentuximab vedotin exposure. The authors purified CD4+ T cells from thawed PBMCs by magnetic negative selection. Remarks on this clone: Its cognate antigen is unknown.

The germline V gene has CDR1 KGHSH and CDR2 LQKENI. The CDR3 length is 16 residues. The trim removed 3 bases at V and 7 bases at J, leaving 10 bases unmatched. Sequencing used immunoSEQ multiplex PCR; TCRdb keeps in-frame clones, though not all of them. The sample has 25,000 to 30,000 clones, more than 85% seen once. This TCR came from a human donor with classical Hodgkin lymphoma. V is TRBV18 and J is TRBJ1-4; 8 nucleotides align to TRBD1. The input for sequencing was CD4+ T cells from blood, taken before the fourth cycle of nivolumab. The CDR3 here is CASSPNGQGGGEKLFF. CDR3 bases: TGTGCCAGCTCACCCAATGGACAGGGTGGGGGTGAAAAACTGTTTTTT. Using reference TRBV18 and TRBJ1-4 for the parts outside the CDR3, the full variable domain is NAGVMQNPRHLVRRRGQEARLRCSPMKGHSHVYWYRQLPEEGLKFMVYLQKENIIDESGMPKERFSAEFPKEGPSILRIQQVVRGDSAAYFCASSPNGQGGGEKLFFGSGTQLSVL.